The clone carrying this TCR beta chain was counted between two and nine times. Its antigen is unknown. In TCRdb, the RT-PCR reads were re-called with MiXCR into one record per CDR3 protein. The profile shows hundreds of thousands of distinct CDR3 sequences, around 11% of them singletons. Germline assignment: CDR1 MNHNS and CDR2 SASEGT. CDR3 length: 13 residues. V lost 5 bases and J 3 bases, leaving 10 bases between the germline ends. The data were obtained in a study of response to subunit inactivated influenza vaccine. Study-level points and caveats: The authors offered the suggestion that each seasonal influenza vaccination recruits few new T cells.

V and J are TRBV6-1 and TRBJ1-2, with D maybe TRBD1 (6 bases). The sample in question was PBMCs from blood, obtained on the day of vaccination. The sequence was collected from a man aged 50-59 years who received an inactivated influenza vaccine. The CDR3 is CASSRGPDYGYTF. CDR3 DNA: TGTGCCAGCAGTCGGGGGCCTGACTATGGCTACACCTTC.